The 19 T cell receptor beta chains listed next were all sequenced from one sample in a study of T cells expressing NK-cell markers. TCRdb reanalyzed the 5' RACE reads and collapses them to one entry per CDR3 protein, without DNA. This table holds about 380,000 distinct CDR3 sequences. Sequenced sample: blood T cells: a sorted CD56 or NKG2C T cell subset, CD4+ or CD8+ T cells, or bulk PBMC T cells (not recorded which). Every receptor here comes from a man aged 18-75 years in good health.

V and J are TRBV7-2 and TRBJ1-2. The CDR3 has 17 amino acids. CDR1 SGHTA and CDR2 FQGNSA come from the germline V gene. The CDR3 region is CASSFQGGQRDGSGYTF.

This chain's CDR3 is CASSQTSGGTNTGELFF. V gene TRBV11-2 combines with J gene TRBJ2-2; TCRdb proposes TRBD2, but this gene call is untestable without DNA. Germline V gives CDR1 SGHAT, CDR2 FQNNGV. The CDR3 is 17 amino acids.

This sequence joins TRBV9 and TRBJ1-2. The CDR3 runs to 15 residues. Germline V gives CDR1 SGDLS, CDR2 YYNGEE. CDR3 protein: CASSPEGRTNYGYTF. Based on the CDR3 plus reference TRBV9 and TRBJ1-2, the full variable domain is DSGVTQTPKHLITATGQRVTLRCSPRSGDLSVYWYQQSLDQGLQFLIQYYNGEERAKGNILERFSAQQFPDLHSELNLSSLELGDSALYFCASSPEGRTNYGYTFGSGTRLTVV.

The chain links TRBV11-1 to TRBJ2-6; TCRdb picks TRBD2, but there is no DNA to check that call. Germline CDR1 is SGHAT and CDR2 is FQDESV (reference sequence). The CDR3 runs 19 residues. The CDR3 here is CASSPYRLAGGRGANVLTF. The whole variable domain, remainder taken from reference TRBV11-1 and TRBJ2-6, is EAEVAQSPRYKITEKSQAVAFWCDPISGHATLYWYRQILGQGPELLVQFQDESVVDDSQLPKDRFSAERLKGVDSTLKIQPAELGDSAMYLCASSPYRLAGGRGANVLTFGAGSRLTVL.

The genes are TRBV5-5 and TRBJ2-3; the D call from TCRdb, TRBD1, cannot be confirmed without DNA. The germline V gene has CDR1 SGHKS and CDR2 YYEKEE (reference sequence). The CDR3 runs to 16 residues. The CDR3 sequence is CASSLVGTTPKDTQYF.

V is TRBV19 and J is TRBJ2-1; the D gene TCRdb calls, TRBD1, cannot be checked with no DNA. CDR3 length: 17 residues. CDR1 is LNHDA and CDR2 is SQIVND in the germline V gene (reference sequence). CDR3 residues: CASSTDRGTVEPYEQFF.

The J gene is TRBJ2-1, the V gene TRBV12-5; TCRdb picks TRBD1, but there is no DNA to check that call. From germline, CDR1 is LGHNT and CDR2 FRNRAP. This CDR3 has 15 residues. CDR3 loop: CASGLVLGGGGEQFF.

This sequence joins TRBV28 and TRBJ2-7; without DNA, the TCRdb call of TRBD1 cannot be checked. The CDR3 covers 13 residues. Germline assignment: CDR1 MDHEN and CDR2 SYDVKM. The CDR3 is CASRRGGAYEQYF.

V is TRBV11-1 and J is TRBJ2-5; TCRdb indicates TRBD1, and absent DNA this call remains unverified. CDR1 SGHAT and CDR2 FQDESV come from the germline V gene (reference sequence). The CDR3 length is 21 residues. The CDR3 reads CASNSRKGQGRTGAWGETQYF.

The J gene is TRBJ2-7, the V gene TRBV6-1; TCRdb picks TRBD1, but there is no DNA to check that call. Germline CDR1 reads MNHNS; CDR2 reads SASEGT. CDR3 length: 14 residues. The CDR3 is CASRARTSPYEQYF.

This sequence joins TRBV29-1 and TRBJ1-4; without DNA, the TCRdb call of TRBD1 cannot be checked. The CDR3 totals 14 residues. Germline V gene data show CDR1 as SQVTM and CDR2 as ANQGSEA. The CDR3 spells CSAVPGQGFEKLFF.

V and J are TRBV27 and TRBJ1-2. CDR3 size: 16 residues. CDR1 and CDR2 from the germline V gene are MNHEY and SMNVEV (reference sequence). The CDR3 loop reads CASSLSKLGPNYGYTF.

The chain joins TRBV21-1 to TRBJ2-3; there is no DNA to check the TCRdb D call of TRBD2. TRBV21-1 is termed a pseudogene. The CDR3 length is 13 residues. The CDR3 region is CARTGLLTDTQYF.

The chain recombines TRBV5-4 with TRBJ2-7; the D gene TCRdb calls, TRBD2, cannot be checked with no DNA. This CDR3 is 15 amino acids long. From germline, CDR1 is SGHNT and CDR2 YYREEE (reference sequence). CDR3 region: CASSPGLAGTYEQYF.

The genes are TRBV7-9 and TRBJ2-1. From germline, CDR1 is SEHNR and CDR2 FQNEAQ (reference sequence). The CDR3 is made up of 15 amino acids. CDR3 in amino acids: CASSSYKSSYNEQFF.

The chain carries TRBV20-1 and TRBJ1-2. Germline CDR1 DFQATT, CDR2 SNEGSKA (reference sequence). This CDR3 has 15 residues. The CDR3 sequence: CSARDQAGLGYGYTF.

J is TRBJ2-3 and V is TRBV5-1; there is no DNA to check the TCRdb D call of TRBD1. Per germline, CDR1 SGHRS and CDR2 YFSETQ. The CDR3 extends over 14 amino acids. The CDR3 loop is CASSGTGRTDTQYF.

V usage is TRBV7-2 and J usage is TRBJ1-5; no DNA is available, so the TRBD1 call from TCRdb remains unchecked. From germline, CDR1 is SGHTA and CDR2 FQGNSA. CDR3 size: 16 residues. This CDR3 reads CASSLRTGAANQPQHF.

The chain uses TRBV5-5 and TRBJ2-7; TCRdb's assignment of TRBD2 cannot be checked, as there is no DNA. Germline CDR1 reads SGHKS; CDR2 reads YYEKEE (reference sequence). This CDR3 region has 17 residues. CDR3: CASSLPISGGLGYEQYF.